The TCR beta chain under discussion was sequenced for a study of blood T cells in healthy people across ages. Germline-derived CDR1 and CDR2 are KGHSH and LQKENI. The CDR3 covers 16 residues. V lost 2 bases to trimming and J lost 9 bases; unmatched junction nucleotides: 8. Primers used in a second PCR of about 7 to 11 cycles were a sample-barcoded 5' primer and a J-beta primer mix. The template-switch adaptor was a 5' adaptor with 12 random nucleotides. It tagged each cDNA molecule. Using its own MiXCR run on the 5' RACE reads, TCRdb lists one record per CDR3 protein. The sample has about 640,000 distinct CDR3 sequences, 58% seen once. This clonotype appeared a single time. Its specificity is unknown. Study-wide results and limits: Strong correlation existed between TCR beta diversity and naive T cell percentage.

Material: blood. This sequence was found in a man aged 55 to 70 in good health. The chain recombines TRBV18 with TRBJ1-6, with TRBD1 identical over 9 bases. The CDR3 here is CASSPVRTGVTSPLHF. The CDR3 bases are TGTGCCAGCTCACCAGTACGGACAGGGGTGACTTCACCCCTCCACTTT.